A selection of T cell receptor beta chains follows, all from one sample in a study of shared clonotypes between healthy human individuals. The method was immunoSEQ multiplex PCR; TCRdb's version includes in-frame clones alone and lacks a portion of them. The data contain around 600,000 clones, approximately 97% of them singletons. Material for sequencing was naive CD4+ T cells sorted from blood. The receptors come from a woman between 25 and 40 years old in good health. Both conserved end residues are part of each CDR3. Fields, in order: J gene, V gene, D gene, clone size, CDR3 DNA, CDR3 protein. The D gene is left open where the match is weak. Clone size is stated in some rows and not others, as once, few, many or a class when expanded.

TRBJ1-5 TRBV6-1 - - TGTGCCAGCAGTGAACCAGTCGGGGAAAATCAGCCCCAGCATTTT CASSEPVGENQPQHF
TRBJ2-2 TRBV18 - - TGTGCCAGCTCACGCACAGAGAACACCGGGGAGCTGTTTTTT CASSRTENTGELFF
TRBJ2-7 TRBV21-1 - - TGTGCCAGCAGCAAGAGTCTAGCGGGAAGCTCCTACGAGCAGTACTTC CASSKSLAGSSYEQYF
TRBJ2-5 TRBV5-1 - - TGCGCCAGCAGCTTGGCGGGGTCTAGGGAGGAGACCCAGTACTTC CASSLAGSREETQYF
TRBJ1-2 TRBV28 TRBD1 - TGTGCCAGCAGTTGGGACAGGGCGGACTATGGCTACACCTTC CASSWDRADYGYTF
TRBJ2-3 TRBV6-1 - - TGTGCCAGCAGTTTGGTTTTTGACGATACGCAGTATTTT CASSLVFDDTQYF
TRBJ2-7 TRBV6-5 - - TGTGCCAGCAGTTCAAAAGGGAGGCTCGGAAGCGACGAGCAGTACTTC CASSSKGRLGSDEQYF
TRBJ1-5 TRBV19 - - TGTGCCAGTAGTATTCGGAGTTCGGGCATTAGCAATCAGCCCCAGCATTTT CASSIRSSGISNQPQHF
TRBJ2-7 TRBV7-1 - - TGTGCCAGCAGCGACAGAGACGGCAGGAGCTCCTACGAGCAGTACTTC CASSDRDGRSSYEQYF
TRBJ2-7 TRBV5-1 - - TGCGCCAGCAGCTCGCTAAGCGGGTCAATCGGCCACGAGCAGTACTTC CASSSLSGSIGHEQYF
TRBJ2-4 TRBV28 - - TGTGCCAGCAGCTCTACAGGGCCCCTAGCCAAAAACATTCAGTACTTC CASSSTGPLAKNIQYF
TRBJ2-3 TRBV5-8 TRBD2 - TGTGCCAGCAGCTCCGTCCAAGGACTAGCGACTAGCACAGATACGCAGTATTTT CASSSVQGLATSTDTQYF
TRBJ1-2 TRBV10-3 - - TGTGCCACGGCCGGGACAACAAACTATGGCTACACCTTC CATAGTTNYGYTF
TRBJ1-1 TRBV6-1 - - TGTGCCAGCAGTGAAGACCTCAGGGTGCCCGAAGCTTTCTTT CASSEDLRVPEAFF
TRBJ2-3 TRBV11-2 - - TGTGCCAGCAGCCTCGGGGGGCACACAGATACGCAGTATTTT CASSLGGHTDTQYF
TRBJ2-1 TRBV11-2 - - TGTGCCAGCAGCTCCAGGGACTCGGACCACAATGAGCAGTTCTTC CASSSRDSDHNEQFF
TRBJ2-7 TRBV19 - once TGTGCCAGTAGTATAGTAGGGGCGAACTACGAGCAGTACTTC CASSIVGANYEQYF
TRBJ2-7 TRBV6-1 - - TGTGCCAGCAGTGAAGTTGTCTCCTACGAGCAGTACTTC CASSEVVSYEQYF
TRBJ2-3 TRBV9 TRBD2 - TGTGCCAGCAGCGACAGCGGGACTAGCGGGAGCACAGATACGCAGTATTTT CASSDSGTSGSTDTQYF
TRBJ2-1 TRBV7-2 - - TGTGCCAGCAGCTTAGTTATTGGCCGTTACAATGAGCAGTTCTTC CASSLVIGRYNEQFF
TRBJ1-5 TRBV2 TRBD1 - TGTGCCAGCAGCCTACTACAGGGGGCTAGGGGACAGCCCCAGCATTTT CASSLLQGARGQPQHF
TRBJ2-7 TRBV2 TRBD2 - TGTGCCAGCAGTGTGAGCGGGGGACCCCCTCCTCTGTACTTC CASSVSGGPPPLYF
TRBJ1-4 TRBV27 TRBD1 - TGTGCCAGCAAAACAGGGGGAAGTGAAAAACTGTTTTTT CASKTGGSEKLFF
TRBJ2-7 TRBV7-8 - - TGTGCCAGCAGCTTAGAACGGGTTCTCCCTACCTACGAGCAGTACTTC CASSLERVLPTYEQYF
TRBJ2-5 TRBV5-1 - - TGCGCCAGCAGCGGCACAGGAAATCAAGAGACCCAGTACTTC CASSGTGNQETQYF
TRBJ2-7 TRBV28 - - TGTGCCAGCACCCAGGGCAGCATCTACGAGCAGTACTTC CASTQGSIYEQYF
TRBJ2-5 TRBV5-1 - - TGCGCCAGCAGCTTGGATAGGGGCCAAGAGACCCAGTACTTC CASSLDRGQETQYF
TRBJ1-4 TRBV11-1 - - TGTGCCAGCAGCCGAGACAGCGCTTCTAATGGAAAACTGTTTTTT CASSRDSASNGKLFF
TRBJ2-5 TRBV5-1 TRBD2 - TGCGCCAGCAGCTTTGGGACTAGCGGGATGGAGACCCAGTACTTC CASSFGTSGMETQYF
TRBJ2-7 TRBV30 - once TGTGCCTGGAGTCATGGGAGCTCCTACGAGCAGTACTTC CAWSHGSSYEQYF
TRBJ2-1 TRBV4-1 - - TGCGCCAGCAGCCAACCAGAAAGCAATGAGCAGTTCTTC CASSQPESNEQFF
TRBJ2-1 TRBV4-1 TRBD2 - TGCGCCAGCAAGCGACTAGCGGAACCCAATGAGCAGTTCTTC CASKRLAEPNEQFF
TRBJ2-1 TRBV4-1 TRBD2 - TGCGCCAGCAGGCACCCGGTGAGGACTAGCGGGAGCAATGAGCAGTTCTTC CASRHPVRTSGSNEQFF
TRBJ1-1 TRBV6-5 - - TGTGCCAGCAGCTCCTCCATAACAGTGAACACTGAAGCTTTCTTT CASSSSITVNTEAFF
TRBJ2-3 TRBV10-1 TRBD2 - TGCGCCAGCAACACCGGGACTAGCGGTTTCACAGATACGCAGTATTTT CASNTGTSGFTDTQYF
TRBJ1-4 TRBV7-2 - - TGTGCCAGCAGCCCATCGATACCAAACTTAGGTGAAAAACTGTTTTTT CASSPSIPNLGEKLFF
TRBJ2-7 TRBV18 TRBD1 - TGTGCCAGCTCACTTACCCGGGACAGTTACGAGCAGTACTTC CASSLTRDSYEQYF
TRBJ2-2 TRBV27 TRBD2 - TGTGCCACCTCCCCGACTAGCGGGAGGATCGGCTTTGCGACCGGGGAGCTGTTTTTT CATSPTSGRIGFATGELFF
TRBJ1-1 TRBV28 - - TGTGCCAGCAGTTTTTTAAGCACTGAAGCTTTCTTT CASSFLSTEAFF
TRBJ2-5 TRBV28 TRBD1 - TGTGCCAGCAGTTTCCCCCCGGGACAGGGGTACTTGCAAGAGACCCAGTACTTC CASSFPPGQGYLQETQYF
TRBJ2-7 TRBV4-1 - - TGCGCCAGCAGCCATAGCGCGATCTCCTACGAGCAGTACTTC CASSHSAISYEQYF
TRBJ1-1 TRBV28 TRBD1 - TGTGCCAGCACAACACGAGGGACAGTGAACACTGAAGCTTTCTTT CASTTRGTVNTEAFF
TRBJ2-3 TRBV6-5 - - TGTGCCAGCAGTTACACAGGGGGGGACACAGATACGCAGTATTTT CASSYTGGDTDTQYF
TRBJ1-5 TRBV7-9 - - TGTGCCAGCAGCTTAGTACCGGTGGGGGGACGGGCTCAGCCCCAGCATTTT CASSLVPVGGRAQPQHF
TRBJ2-1 TRBV5-1 TRBD2 - TGCGCCAGCATTGACGGGAGGCGGTACAATGAGCAGTTCTTC CASIDGRRYNEQFF
TRBJ2-5 TRBV28 TRBD2 once TGTGCCAGCAGTCCACATTCTAGCGGGAGAGCGGAGACCCAGTACTTC CASSPHSSGRAETQYF
TRBJ1-2 TRBV25-1 - - TGTGCCAGCAGTGATCCGGGAACTAACCATGGCTACACCTTC CASSDPGTNHGYTF
TRBJ2-5 TRBV5-4 TRBD2 - TGTGCCAGCAGCTACGGGACTAGAGTCCAAGAGACCCAGTACTTC CASSYGTRVQETQYF
TRBJ1-4 TRBV2 - - TGTGCCGGGTGGCGGGGGCCAGCTAATGAAAAACTGTTTTTT CAGWRGPANEKLFF
TRBJ1-2 TRBV18 - - TGTGCCAGCTCACCACGGGAGGACTTATATGGCTACACCTTC CASSPREDLYGYTF
TRBJ1-4 TRBV30 - - TGTGCCTGGAGTGTACACGAAAAACTGTTTTTT CAWSVHEKLFF
TRBJ2-1 TRBV7-7 - - TGTGCCAGCAGCTTACCGGGAAGATACAATGAGCAGTTCTTC CASSLPGRYNEQFF
TRBJ2-1 TRBV18 TRBD1 - TGTGCCAGCTCACCGGGACAGCCGAATTCCGCAATTTACAATGAGCAGTTCTTC CASSPGQPNSAIYNEQFF